These 24 T cell receptor beta chains share one sample of origin, sequenced in a study of PD-L1 blockade in urothelial cancer. TCRdb keeps only in-frame clones here, not all; method: immunoSEQ multiplex PCR. The sample gives approximately 70,000 clones, about 89% of which show up once; around 3.3% is in the top ten. The source was PBMCs, collected around atezolizumab (anti-PD-L1) treatment. These receptors originate from a man in his 60s with urothelial cancer.

Comments on this clone: As the CDR3 is not closed by the conserved phenylalanine or tryptophan, this likely results from a read error. Because the CDR3's place on the DNA is in doubt, the DNA is left out and the CDR3 is given as listed by TCRdb. This chain uses TRBV11-2 with TRBJ2-7; TRBD2 is the table's D call, not checked against the DNA. CDR1 SGHAT and CDR2 FQNNGV come from the germline V gene. The CDR3 is 12 amino acids in total, end residues counted. The CDR3 spells CASGGDRTRLFI.

This chain uses TRBV6-1 with TRBJ2-1; 9 bases are shared with TRBD1. With V trimmed by 0 bases and J by 8 bases, 8 bases remained unmatched. CDR3 length equals 16 residues. The V gene's germline CDR1 is MNHNS and CDR2 SASEGT. The CDR3 DNA follows: TGTGCCAGCAGTGAAGCTAGGACAGGGGTCTTGCATGAGCAGTTCTTC. Its protein is CASSEARTGVLHEQFF.

This clone was seen once. In DNA, the CDR3 is TGTGCCAGCAGCTTCAGCGGTACCTACGAGCAGTACTTC. Translated, it gives CASSFSGTYEQYF. The chain employs TRBV7-2 and TRBJ2-7; D perhaps matches TRBD2 (5 bases). CDR1 and CDR2 from the germline V gene are SGHTA and FQGNSA. The CDR3 contains 13 residues. The V end lost 3 bases, the J end lost 2 bases, and 8 bases lay between the germline ends.

The chain has TRBV4-3 and TRBJ2-7; maybe TRBD2 (6 bases). The CDR3 totals 16 residues. Trimming cost V 0 bases and J 6 bases, with 18 bases left between them. CDR1 and CDR2 (germline): LGHNA, YSLEER. The DNA for the CDR3 is TGCGCCAGCAGCCAAGATACGGGGGAGCGAGGCTCCGAGCAGTACTTC. This encodes CASSQDTGERGSEQYF.

CDR3: CAWRGTSGGTDTQYF. DNA of the CDR3: TGTGCCTGGAGGGGGACTAGCGGGGGCACAGATACGCAGTATTTT. The genes are TRBV30 and TRBJ2-3; 13 positions match TRBD2. Losses at the gene ends were 3 bases for V and 1 base for J; bases not matched to a gene: 1. The length of the CDR3 is 15 residues. CDR1 is GTSNPN, CDR2 SVGIG, per germline (reference sequence).

This chain connects TRBV11-2 to TRBJ1-1; weak D call: TRBD1 (6 bases). The CDR3 sequence is 15 residues long. V was cut by 5 bases and J by 1 base, with 14 bases left in between. CDR1 and CDR2 from the germline V gene are SGHAT and FQNNGV. CDR3 loop: CASSPPLGANTEAFF. CDR3 DNA: TGTGCCAGCAGCCCCCCTCTGGGGGCGAACACTGAAGCTTTCTTT.

The chain combines TRBV9 with TRBJ1-4, with TRBD1 identical over 8 bases. Losses at the gene ends were 0 bases for V and 8 bases for J; bases not matched to a gene: 3. The length of the CDR3 is 14 residues. The V gene's germline CDR1 is SGDLS and CDR2 YYNGEE. This CDR3 reads CASSVEQGGEKLFF. CDR3 coding DNA: TGTGCCAGCAGCGTAGAACAGGGGGGGGAAAAACTGTTTTTT.

V usage is TRBV9 and J usage is TRBJ2-1; possibly TRBD1 for D (7 bases). CDR1 SGDLS and CDR2 YYNGEE come from the germline V gene. V was cut by 0 bases and J by 7 bases, with 17 bases left in between. This CDR3 has 16 amino acids. The CDR3 region has the DNA TGTGCCAGCAGCGTAGTGCAGGGGGGAGTAGGTAATGAGCAGTTCTTC. Encoded protein: CASSVVQGGVGNEQFF.

J is TRBJ1-1 and V is TRBV28; the D is unclear. Looked up from germline, CDR1 is MDHEN and CDR2 is SYDVKM. V lost 3 bases and J 1 base, leaving 6 bases between the germline ends. The length of the CDR3 is 13 residues. As DNA, the CDR3 is TGTGCCAGCAGTTTGGAGCAGAACACTGAAGCTTTCTTT. Its protein product is CASSLEQNTEAFF.

The chain recombines TRBV27 with TRBJ2-7, with D possibly matching TRBD1 (6 bases). The CDR3 sequence is 14 residues long. Trimming pared 1 base from V and 9 bases from J, leaving 16 bases between. Germline lookup yields CDR1 MNHEY and CDR2 SMNVEV (reference sequence). Written as DNA, the CDR3 is TGTGCCAGCAGTTTATTTGTTGGGGGCGCAAGGCAGTACTTC. Translation: CASSLFVGGARQYF.

V usage is TRBV5-4 and J usage is TRBJ2-3; D might be TRBD2 (6 bases). The V and J ends lost 0 bases and 0 bases respectively, with 11 bases between them. The CDR3 has 16 residues. Germline V gives CDR1 SGHNT, CDR2 YYREEE (reference sequence). CDR3 loop: CASSLGGVRSTDTQYF. In DNA, the CDR3 is TGTGCCAGCAGCTTGGGCGGGGTAAGGAGCACAGATACGCAGTATTTT. Variable domain in full (rest from reference TRBV5-4 and TRBJ2-3): ETGVTQSPTHLIKTRGQQVTLRCSSQSGHNTVSWYQQALGQGPQFIFQYYREEENGRGNFPPRFSGLQFPNYSSELNVNALELDDSALYLCASSLGGVRSTDTQYFGPGTRLTVL.

The rearrangement joins TRBV21-1 to TRBJ2-7; the table names TRBD2, a call not compared with the DNA. TRBV21-1 counts as a pseudogene. CDR3 length: 15 amino acids. CDR3 protein: CASSKAPAGAYEQYF. CDR3 DNA sequence: TGTGCCAGCAGCAAAGCCCCAGCGGGAGCGTACGAGCAGTACTTC.

V and J are TRBV13 and TRBJ2-5; tentatively, D is TRBD1 (5 bases). Germline values: CDR1 PRHDT, CDR2 FYEKMQ (reference sequence). The CDR3 covers 15 residues. Trimming took 3 bases from V and 0 from J, leaving 11 bases between them. This CDR3 is CASSLGQGYQETQYF. CDR3 coding DNA: TGTGCCAGCAGCTTGGGGCAAGGGTACCAAGAGACCCAGTACTTC. The full variable domain, its missing parts supplied by reference TRBV13 and TRBJ2-5, is AAGVIQSPRHLIKEKRETATLKCYPIPRHDTVYWYQQGPGQDPQFLISFYEKMQSDKGSIPDRFSAQQFSDYHSELNMSSLELGDSALYFCASSLGQGYQETQYFGPGTRLLVL.

V gene TRBV4-2 combines with J gene TRBJ1-2; the match to TRBD1 covers 7 bases. CDR1 and CDR2 from the germline V gene are LGHNA and YNFKEQ. V lost 3 bases, J lost 3 bases, and 10 bases stayed unmatched. This CDR3 comprises 16 residues. The CDR3 nucleotides read TGTGCCAGCAGCCAGGTCATGACAGGGAATGACTATGGCTACACCTTC. This encodes CASSQVMTGNDYGYTF.

The chain recombines TRBV2 with TRBJ2-7; D not resolved. Germline values: CDR1 SNHLY, CDR2 FYNNEI. The V end was cut by 6 bases, the J end by 0 bases, with 12 bases between. The CDR3 covers 14 residues. In DNA form, the CDR3 reads TGTGCCAGCAGGGTGACTCCTAGCTCCTACGAGCAGTACTTC. This translates into CASRVTPSSYEQYF.

J is TRBJ2-5 and V is TRBV6-1; a weak D match, TRBD2 (5 bases). V lost 7 bases and J lost 2, with 17 bases in between. CDR3 size: 15 residues. Germline values: CDR1 MNHNS, CDR2 SASEGT. CDR3 coding DNA: TGTGCCAGCACCTACCACCTTGAGCGGCAAGAGACCCAGTACTTC. This sequence encodes CASTYHLERQETQYF.

CDR3 sequence reads: CASSLGWGRSNQPQHF. The CDR3 DNA reads as TGTGCCAGCAGTTTGGGCTGGGGCAGAAGCAATCAGCCCCAGCATTTT. This chain joins TRBV28 and TRBJ1-5, with D perhaps matching TRBD1 (5 bases). The CDR3 loop spans 16 amino acids. Germline V gene lookup returns CDR1 MDHEN and CDR2 SYDVKM. Deletions cut 3 bases from V and 1 base from J, with 13 bases between.

The genes are TRBV4-1 and TRBJ2-2, with 12 nucleotides matching TRBD2. This CDR3 is built from 17 residues. J was trimmed by 5 bases and V by 4 bases; bases with no gene match: 8. Germline CDR1 and CDR2: MGHRA and YSYEKL. This CDR3 reads CASSLSWTSGATGELFF. The CDR3 coding sequence is TGCGCCAGCAGCCTGAGTTGGACTAGCGGGGCAACCGGGGAGCTGTTTTTT.

The chain joins TRBV7-2 to TRBJ2-5; tentatively, D is TRBD1 (6 bases). Germline assignment: CDR1 SGHTA and CDR2 FQGNSA. The CDR3 length is 14 residues. Trimming removed 8 bases from V and 2 bases from J, with 15 bases in between. The CDR3 DNA sequence: TGTGCCAGCGGTAGGGACACCCAACAAGAGACCCAGTACTTC. Its translation is CASGRDTQQETQYF.

The rearrangement links TRBV7-2 to TRBJ2-1; 8 bases map to TRBD2. The CDR3 consists of 16 residues. Per germline, CDR1 SGHTA and CDR2 FQGNSA. V lost 5 bases to trimming and J lost 5 bases; unmatched junction nucleotides: 11. The CDR3 loop reads CASSDRTSKIHNEQFF. The CDR3 region has the DNA TGTGCCAGCAGCGATCGGACTAGCAAAATCCACAATGAGCAGTTCTTC.

This rearrangement joins TRBV5-1 to TRBJ2-1, with D hard to call. V dropped 3 bases and J dropped 9 bases, with 10 bases sitting between them. CDR1 and CDR2 (germline): SGHRS, YFSETQ. The CDR3 covers 12 residues. This CDR3 reads CASSSGYGEQFF. The CDR3, as DNA: TGCGCCAGCAGCTCCGGGTACGGTGAGCAGTTCTTC.

This chain joins TRBV10-3 and TRBJ2-7; 8 nucleotides align to TRBD1. This CDR3 has 14 residues. The germline gives CDR1 ENHRY, CDR2 SYGVKD. The J segment lost 4 bases and the V segment lost 6 bases, leaving 8 bases of the junction unmatched. In nucleotides, the CDR3 is TGTGCCATCAGCCCAGGACAGGGCACGTACGAGCAGTACTTC. This gives the protein CAISPGQGTYEQYF.

The J gene is TRBJ1-2, the V gene TRBV25-1; 7 bases are shared with TRBD1. The CDR3 is 13 residues long. Trimming removed 6 bases from V and 4 bases from J; junction bases left unmatched: 5. From germline, CDR1 is MGHDK and CDR2 SYGVNS. In DNA, the CDR3 is TGTGCCAGCAGAGGAGCAGGGGGCTATGGCTACACCTTC. It yields the protein CASRGAGGYGYTF.

The chain carries TRBV7-9 and TRBJ2-3; 7 bases are shared with TRBD2. V shed 3 bases, J shed 4 bases, and the junction held 4 bases outside the gene matches. The V gene's germline CDR1 is SEHNR and CDR2 FQNEAQ (reference sequence). The CDR3 consists of 14 residues. Here the CDR3 DNA reads TGTGCCAGCAGCTTGGCGGGAGTCGCAGATACGCAGTATTTT. Its translation: CASSLAGVADTQYF.